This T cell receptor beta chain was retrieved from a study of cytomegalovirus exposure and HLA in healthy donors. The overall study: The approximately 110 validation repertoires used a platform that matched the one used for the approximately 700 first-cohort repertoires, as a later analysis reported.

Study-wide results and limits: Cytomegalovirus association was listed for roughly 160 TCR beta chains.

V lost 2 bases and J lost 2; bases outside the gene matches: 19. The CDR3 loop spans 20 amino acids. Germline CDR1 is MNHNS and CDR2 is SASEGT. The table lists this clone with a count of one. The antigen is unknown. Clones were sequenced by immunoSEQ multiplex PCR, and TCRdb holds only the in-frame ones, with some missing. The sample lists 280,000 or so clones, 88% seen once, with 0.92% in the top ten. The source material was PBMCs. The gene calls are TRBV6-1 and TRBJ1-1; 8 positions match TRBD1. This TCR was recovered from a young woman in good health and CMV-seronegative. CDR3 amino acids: CASSERKIGQGQAGNTEAFF. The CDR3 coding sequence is TGTGCCAGCAGTGAACGAAAAATAGGACAGGGACAGGCGGGTAACACTGAAGCTTTCTTT.